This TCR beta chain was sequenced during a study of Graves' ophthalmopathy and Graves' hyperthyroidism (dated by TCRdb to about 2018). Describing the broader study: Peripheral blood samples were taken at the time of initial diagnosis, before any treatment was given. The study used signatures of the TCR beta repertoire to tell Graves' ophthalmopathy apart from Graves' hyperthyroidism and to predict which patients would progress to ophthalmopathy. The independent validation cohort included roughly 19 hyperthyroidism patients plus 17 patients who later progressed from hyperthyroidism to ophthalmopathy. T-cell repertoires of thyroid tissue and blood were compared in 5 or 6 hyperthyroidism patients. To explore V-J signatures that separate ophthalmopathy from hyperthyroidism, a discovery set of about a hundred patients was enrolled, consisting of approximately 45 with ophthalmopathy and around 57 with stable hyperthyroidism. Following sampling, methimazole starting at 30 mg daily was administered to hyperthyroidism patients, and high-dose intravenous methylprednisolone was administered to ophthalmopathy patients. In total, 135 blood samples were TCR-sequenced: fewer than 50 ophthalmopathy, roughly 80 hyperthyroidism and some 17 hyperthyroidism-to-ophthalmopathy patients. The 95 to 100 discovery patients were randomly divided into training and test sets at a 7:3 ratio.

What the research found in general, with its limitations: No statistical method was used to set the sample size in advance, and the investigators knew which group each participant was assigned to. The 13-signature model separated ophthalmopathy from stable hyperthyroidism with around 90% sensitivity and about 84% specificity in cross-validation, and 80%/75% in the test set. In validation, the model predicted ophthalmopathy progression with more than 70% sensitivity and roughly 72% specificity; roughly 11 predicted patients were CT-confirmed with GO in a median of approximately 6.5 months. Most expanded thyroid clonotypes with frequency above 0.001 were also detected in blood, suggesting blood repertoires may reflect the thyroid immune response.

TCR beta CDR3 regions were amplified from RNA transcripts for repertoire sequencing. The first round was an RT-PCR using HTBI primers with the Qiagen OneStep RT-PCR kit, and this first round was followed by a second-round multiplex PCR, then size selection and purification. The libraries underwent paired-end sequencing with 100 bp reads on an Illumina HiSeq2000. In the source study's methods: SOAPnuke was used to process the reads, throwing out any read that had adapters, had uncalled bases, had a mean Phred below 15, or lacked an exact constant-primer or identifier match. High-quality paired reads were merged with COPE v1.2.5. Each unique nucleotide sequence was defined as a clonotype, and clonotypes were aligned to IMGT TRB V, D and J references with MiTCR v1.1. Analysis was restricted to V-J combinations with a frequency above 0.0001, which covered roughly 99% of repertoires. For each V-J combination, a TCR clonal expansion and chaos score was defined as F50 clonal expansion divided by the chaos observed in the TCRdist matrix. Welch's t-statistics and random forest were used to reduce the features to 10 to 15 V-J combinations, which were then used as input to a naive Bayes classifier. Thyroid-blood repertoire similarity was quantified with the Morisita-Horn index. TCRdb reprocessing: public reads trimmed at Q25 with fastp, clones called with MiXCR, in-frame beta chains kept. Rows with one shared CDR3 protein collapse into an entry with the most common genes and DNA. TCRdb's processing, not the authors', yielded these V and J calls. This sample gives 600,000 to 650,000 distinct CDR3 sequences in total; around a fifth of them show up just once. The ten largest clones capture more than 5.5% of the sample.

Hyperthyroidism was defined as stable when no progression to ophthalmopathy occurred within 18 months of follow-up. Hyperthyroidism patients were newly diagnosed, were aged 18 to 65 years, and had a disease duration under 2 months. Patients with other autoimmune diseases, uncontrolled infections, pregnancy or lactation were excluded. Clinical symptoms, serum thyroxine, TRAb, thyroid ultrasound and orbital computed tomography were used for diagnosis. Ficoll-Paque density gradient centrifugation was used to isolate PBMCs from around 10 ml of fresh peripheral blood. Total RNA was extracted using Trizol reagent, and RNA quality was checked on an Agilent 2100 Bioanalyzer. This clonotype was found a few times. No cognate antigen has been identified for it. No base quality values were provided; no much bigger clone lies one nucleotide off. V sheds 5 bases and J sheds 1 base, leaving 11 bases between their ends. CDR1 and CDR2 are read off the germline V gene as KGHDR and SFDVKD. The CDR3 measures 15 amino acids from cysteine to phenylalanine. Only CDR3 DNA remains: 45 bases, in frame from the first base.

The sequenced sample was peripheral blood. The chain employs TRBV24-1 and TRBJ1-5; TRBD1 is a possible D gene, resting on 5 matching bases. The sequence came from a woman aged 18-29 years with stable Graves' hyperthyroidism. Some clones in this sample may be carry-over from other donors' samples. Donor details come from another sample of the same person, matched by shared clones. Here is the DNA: TGTGCCACCAGTGCTGGACGGGACAGCAATCAGCCCCAGCATTTT. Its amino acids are CATSAGRDSNQPQHF.